This TCR beta chain was retrieved from a study of human T cells and chemical hapten exposure. Study observations and caveats: With patch test score, the counts of PT1 expanded TCRs showed a positive correlation.

Ten or more counts support this clonotype. Its antigen is currently unknown. MiXCR was run by TCRdb on the RACE reads, yielding one entry per CDR3 protein. Seen here are 50,000 or so distinct CDR3 sequences, 9% to 10% observed once, and the top ten hold roughly 15%. Time point meaning: patch test 3, about 24 weeks after DPC sensitization. Treatment specified: therapeutic diphenylcyclopropenone sensitization with weekly scalp DPC. Per germline, CDR1 SGHVS and CDR2 FNYEAQ. V lost 1 base and J 5 bases, leaving 12 bases between the germline ends. The CDR3 totals 14 residues. The sample here was whole blood, taken in connection with sensitization to the hapten diphenylcyclopropenone (DPC). This sequence originates from a woman in her thirties or forties with alopecia areata. Some clones in this sample may be carry-over from other donors' samples. The chain recombines TRBV7-6 with TRBJ2-7; D is unclear. DNA for the CDR3: TGTGCCAGCAGCTTAGTTAGGTTCCCTCACGAGCAGTACTTC. This encodes CASSLVRFPHEQYF.